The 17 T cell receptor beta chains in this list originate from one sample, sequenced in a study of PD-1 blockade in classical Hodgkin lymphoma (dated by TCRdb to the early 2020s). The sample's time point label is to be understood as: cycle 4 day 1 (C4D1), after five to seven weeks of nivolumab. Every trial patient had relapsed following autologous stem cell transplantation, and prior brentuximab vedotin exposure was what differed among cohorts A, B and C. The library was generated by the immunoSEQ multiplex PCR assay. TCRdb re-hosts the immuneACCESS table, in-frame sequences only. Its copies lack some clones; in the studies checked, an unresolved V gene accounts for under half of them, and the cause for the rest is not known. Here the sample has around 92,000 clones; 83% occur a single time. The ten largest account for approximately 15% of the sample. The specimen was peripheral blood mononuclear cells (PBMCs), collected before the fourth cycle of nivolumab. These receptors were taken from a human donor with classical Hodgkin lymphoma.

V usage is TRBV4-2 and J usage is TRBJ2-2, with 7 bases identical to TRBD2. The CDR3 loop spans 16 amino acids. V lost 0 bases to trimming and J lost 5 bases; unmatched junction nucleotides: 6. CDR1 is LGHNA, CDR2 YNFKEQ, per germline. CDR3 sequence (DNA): TGTGCCAGCAGCCAAGAGGTACTAGCGTTGACCGGGGAGCTGTTTTTT. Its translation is CASSQEVLALTGELFF.

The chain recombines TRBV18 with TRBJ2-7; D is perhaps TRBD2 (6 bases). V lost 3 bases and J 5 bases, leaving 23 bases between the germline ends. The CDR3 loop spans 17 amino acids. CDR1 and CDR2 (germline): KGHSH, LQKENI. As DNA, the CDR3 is TGTGCCAGCTCACCGAACGTACCCACAGCGGGTGGTAACGAGCAGTACTTC. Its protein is CASSPNVPTAGGNEQYF.

For the CDR3, the DNA is TGTGCCAGCGAATATTACCCCTACGAGCAGTACTTC. It is translated as CASEYYPYEQYF. The genes are TRBV28 and TRBJ2-7; D ambiguous. V lost 8 bases, J lost 2 bases, and 10 bases lay in between. CDR3 length: 12 residues. CDR1 is MDHEN, CDR2 SYDVKM, per germline.

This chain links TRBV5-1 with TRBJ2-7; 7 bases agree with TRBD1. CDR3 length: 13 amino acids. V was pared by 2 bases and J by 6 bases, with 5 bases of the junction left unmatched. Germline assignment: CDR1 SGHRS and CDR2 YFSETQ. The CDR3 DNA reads TGCGCCAGCAGCTTAGGGGCAGGGGGCGAGCAGTACTTC. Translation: CASSLGAGGEQYF.

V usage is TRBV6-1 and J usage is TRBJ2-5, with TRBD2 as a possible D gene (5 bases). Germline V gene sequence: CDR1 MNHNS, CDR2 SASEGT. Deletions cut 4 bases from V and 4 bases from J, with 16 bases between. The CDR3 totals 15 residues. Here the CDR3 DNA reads TGTGCCAGCAGTGTGTTCTCGGGGTCCTCAGAGACCCAGTACTTC. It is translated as CASSVFSGSSETQYF.

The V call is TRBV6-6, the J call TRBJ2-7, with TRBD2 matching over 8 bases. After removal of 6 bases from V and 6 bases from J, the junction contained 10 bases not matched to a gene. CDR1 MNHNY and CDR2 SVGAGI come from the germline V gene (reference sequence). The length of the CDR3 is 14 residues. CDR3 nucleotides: TGTGCCAGCAGCCTTAGCGGGATTCGCGGCGAGCAGTACTTC. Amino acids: CASSLSGIRGEQYF.

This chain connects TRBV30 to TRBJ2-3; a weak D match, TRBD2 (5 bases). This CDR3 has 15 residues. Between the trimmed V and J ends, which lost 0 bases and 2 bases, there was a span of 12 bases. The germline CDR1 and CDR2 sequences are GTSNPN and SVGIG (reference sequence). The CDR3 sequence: CAWSVLGGVTDTQYF. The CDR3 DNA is TGTGCCTGGAGTGTACTAGGAGGTGTCACAGATACGCAGTATTTT.

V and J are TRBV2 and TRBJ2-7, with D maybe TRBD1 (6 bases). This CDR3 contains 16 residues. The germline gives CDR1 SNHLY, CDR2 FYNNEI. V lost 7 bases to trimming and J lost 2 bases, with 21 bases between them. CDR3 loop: CASIGLAGTPTYEQYF. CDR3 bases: TGTGCCAGCATCGGACTTGCCGGGACACCTACCTACGAGCAGTACTTC.

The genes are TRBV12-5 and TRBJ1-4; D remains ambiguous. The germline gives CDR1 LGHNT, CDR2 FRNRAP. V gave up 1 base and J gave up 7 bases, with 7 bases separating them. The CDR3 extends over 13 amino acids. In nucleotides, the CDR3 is TGTGCTAGTGGTTTGGAAGGACCTGAAAAACTGTTTTTT. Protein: CASGLEGPEKLFF.

CDR3 residues: CSASYSGSQHEQFF. CDR3 coding DNA: TGCAGCGCATCATATAGCGGGAGTCAGCATGAGCAGTTCTTC. The J gene is TRBJ2-1, the V gene TRBV29-1, with 9 nucleotides matching TRBD2. This CDR3 contains 14 residues. The germline gives CDR1 SQVTM, CDR2 ANQGSEA. With 7 bases clipped from V and 8 bases from J, the junction kept 12 bases outside the gene matches.

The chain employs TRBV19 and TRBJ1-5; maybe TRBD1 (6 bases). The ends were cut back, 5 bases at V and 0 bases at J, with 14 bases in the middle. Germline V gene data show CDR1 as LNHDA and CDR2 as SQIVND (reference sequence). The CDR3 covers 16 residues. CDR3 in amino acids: CASSARQVVSNQPQHF. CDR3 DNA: TGTGCCAGTAGTGCCCGACAGGTTGTTAGCAATCAGCCCCAGCATTTT.

The CDR3 reads CASTRLGGYTF. The CDR3 DNA is TGTGCCAGCACTAGACTAGGGGGCTACACCTTC. The chain joins TRBV6-1 to TRBJ1-2, with D unclear. This CDR3 is 11 amino acids long. Germline lookup yields CDR1 MNHNS and CDR2 SASEGT. Between the trimmed V and J ends, which lost 7 bases and 8 bases, there was a span of 11 bases.

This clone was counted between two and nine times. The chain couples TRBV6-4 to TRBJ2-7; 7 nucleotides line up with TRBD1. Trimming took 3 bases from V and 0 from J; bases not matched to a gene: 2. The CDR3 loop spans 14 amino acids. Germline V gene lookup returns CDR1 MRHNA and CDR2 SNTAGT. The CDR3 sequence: CASSEQGSSYEQYF. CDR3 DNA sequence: TGTGCCAGCAGTGAACAGGGGAGCTCCTACGAGCAGTACTTC.

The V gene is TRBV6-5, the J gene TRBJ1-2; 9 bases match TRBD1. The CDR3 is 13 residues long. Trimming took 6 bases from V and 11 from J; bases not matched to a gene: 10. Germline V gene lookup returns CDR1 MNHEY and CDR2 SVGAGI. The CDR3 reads CASRGTGFWDYTF. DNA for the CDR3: TGTGCCAGCAGGGGGACAGGGTTCTGGGATTACACCTTC.

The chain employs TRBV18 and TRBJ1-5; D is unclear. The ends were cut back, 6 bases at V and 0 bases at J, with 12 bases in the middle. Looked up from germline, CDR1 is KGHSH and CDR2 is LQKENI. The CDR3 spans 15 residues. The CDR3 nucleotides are TGTGCCAGCTCGGAGGCACCTCTTAGCAATCAGCCCCAGCATTTT. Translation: CASSEAPLSNQPQHF.

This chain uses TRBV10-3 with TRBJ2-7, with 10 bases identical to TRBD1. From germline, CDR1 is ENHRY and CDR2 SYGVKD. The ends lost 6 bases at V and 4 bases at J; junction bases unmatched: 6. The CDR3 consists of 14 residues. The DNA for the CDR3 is TGTGCCATCAGAGCGAGGGACAGGGGATACGAGCAGTACTTC. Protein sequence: CAIRARDRGYEQYF.

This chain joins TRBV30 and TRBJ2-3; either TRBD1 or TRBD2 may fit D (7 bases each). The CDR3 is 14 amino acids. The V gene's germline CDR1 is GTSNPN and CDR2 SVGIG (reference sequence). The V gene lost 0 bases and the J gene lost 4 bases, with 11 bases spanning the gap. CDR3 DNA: TGTGCCTGGAGTGTACCAGGGGGGGCAGATACGCAGTATTTT. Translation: CAWSVPGGADTQYF.